Presented here are 23 T cell receptor beta chains from one specimen sequenced in a study of T-cell reconstitution after alpha-beta-depleted transplantation in children. Unique molecular identifiers were used in preparing the TCRbeta library. TCRdb used MiXCR to reprocess the PCR reads, holding one entry per CDR3 protein. Among 200,000 to 250,000 distinct CDR3 sequences listed, about 9.2% were seen once. Sequenced material: PBMCs from the stem cell graft donor, taken from the stem cell graft. The receptors shown here come from a human donor who donated a stem cell graft to a child with acute lymphoblastic leukemia.

In this sample, this clonotype turned up many times. The rearrangement links TRBV7-2 to TRBJ2-7; 13 bases are shared with TRBD2. The germline V gene encodes CDR1 SGHTA and CDR2 FQGNSA. V shed 1 base and J 3 bases; nucleotides not matched to a gene: 0. The CDR3 is 15 amino acids. CDR3: CASSLGLAGGYEQYF. The CDR3 DNA follows: TGTGCCAGCAGCTTAGGACTAGCGGGGGGCTACGAGCAGTACTTC. Drawing the rest from reference TRBV7-2 and TRBJ2-7, the complete variable domain is GAGVSQSPSNKVTEKGKDVELRCDPISGHTALYWYRQSLGQGLEFLIYFQGNSAPDKSGLPSDRFSAERTGGSVSTLTIQRTQQEDSAVYLCASSLGLAGGYEQYFGPGTRLTVT.

This clonotype was seen a few times. This chain uses TRBV5-6 with TRBJ2-3; 8 bases agree with TRBD2. V gave up 1 base and J gave up 0 bases; unmatched junction bases: 10. Germline CDR1 reads SGHDT; CDR2 reads YYEEEE. The CDR3 is made up of 18 amino acids. DNA of the CDR3: TGTGCCAGCAGCTTGTGGGGTGGACTAGCCGGTAGCACAGATACGCAGTATTTT. Its translation is CASSLWGGLAGSTDTQYF.

This rearrangement joins TRBV5-4 to TRBJ2-5; TRBD1 is a possible D gene (5 bases). CDR1 SGHNT and CDR2 YYREEE come from the germline V gene (reference sequence). The CDR3 consists of 15 residues. Trimming took off 4 bases at V and 1 base at J, with 14 bases between the two ends. The CDR3 reads CASSNPSGSQETQYF. Here the CDR3 DNA reads TGTGCCAGCAGCAACCCTTCAGGGTCCCAAGAGACCCAGTACTTC.

This clonotype showed up many times. This chain uses TRBV6-2 or TRBV6-3 with TRBJ1-1, with D maybe TRBD1 (5 bases). The CDR3 length is 14 residues. V lost 5 bases to trimming and J lost 6 bases, with 16 bases between them. Per the germline V gene, CDR1 is MNHEY and CDR2 is SVGEGT. The CDR3 loop is CASSRAQGSAEAFF. CDR3 in DNA: TGTGCCAGCAGTCGGGCCCAGGGCTCTGCTGAAGCTTTCTTT.

This clonotype was counted at least ten times. The rearrangement joins TRBV20-1 to TRBJ2-7; 11 nucleotides match TRBD2. The CDR3 has 17 residues. CDR1 is DFQATT and CDR2 is SNEGSKA in the germline V gene (reference sequence). The J segment lost 1 base and the V segment lost 0 bases, leaving 8 bases of the junction unmatched. The CDR3 DNA is TGCAGTGCTAGAGACGGAATGACTAGCGGGGATTCCTACGAGCAGTACTTC. It specifies CSARDGMTSGDSYEQYF.

This rearrangement joins TRBV30 to TRBJ1-1, with D possibly TRBD1 on 5 matching bases. The germline V gene encodes CDR1 GTSNPN and CDR2 SVGIG (reference sequence). The CDR3 is made up of 13 amino acids. Trimming left V 3 bases short and J 1 base short, with 9 bases between. The CDR3 spells CAWRRTTNTEAFF. CDR3 in DNA: TGTGCCTGGAGGCGGACAACGAACACTGAAGCTTTCTTT.

The table lists this clonotype with a few counts. The chain recombines TRBV12-3 or TRBV12-4 with TRBJ1-1; maybe TRBD1 (6 bases). Between the trimmed V and J ends, which lost 5 bases and 4 bases, there was a span of 14 bases. This CDR3 spans 14 amino acids. This CDR3 is CASSLQGSGTEAFF. The CDR3, as DNA: TGTGCCAGCAGTCTACAGGGATCGGGCACTGAAGCTTTCTTT.

The V gene is TRBV5-1, the J gene TRBJ1-2; D unclear. The CDR3 is 13 amino acids. Per germline, CDR1 SGHRS and CDR2 YFSETQ. V was shortened by 6 bases and J by 6 bases, with 15 bases between the two germline ends. CDR3 sequence reads: CASNMIQTDGYTF. The CDR3 coding sequence is TGCGCCAGCAACATGATCCAGACTGATGGCTACACCTTC.

This clonotype appeared a few times. The chain has TRBV7-2 and TRBJ2-1; the D is unclear. Germline V CDR1 and CDR2: SGHTA, FQGNSA. The CDR3 runs to 15 residues. V lost 1 base to trimming and J lost 2 bases, with 9 bases between them. CDR3 in amino acids: CASSLDTNAYNEQFF. The CDR3 DNA reads as TGTGCCAGCAGCTTAGATACGAACGCCTACAATGAGCAGTTCTTC.

The chain links TRBV29-1 to TRBJ1-2; tentatively, D is TRBD1 (6 bases). The CDR3 sequence is 12 residues long. Between the trimmed V and J ends, which lost 4 bases and 2 bases, there was a span of 8 bases. Germline V gene lookup returns CDR1 SQVTM and CDR2 ANQGSEA. CDR3 bases: TGCAGCGTTGTGGACAGAAACTATGGCTACACCTTC. Translation: CSVVDRNYGYTF.

The V and J genes are TRBV4-1 and TRBJ1-5, with D maybe TRBD1 (6 bases). There are 16 residues in the CDR3. V was pared by 3 bases and J by 2 bases, with 14 bases between. CDR1 and CDR2 from the germline V gene are MGHRA and YSYEKL. CDR3 bases: TGCGCCAGCAGCCATGCAGGGGTCGACCGCAATCAGCCCCAGCATTTT. Translated, it gives CASSHAGVDRNQPQHF.

J is TRBJ2-7 and V is TRBV20-1, with 7 bases fitting TRBD2. CDR1 and CDR2 (germline): DFQATT, SNEGSKA (reference sequence). V was clipped by 5 bases and J by 3 bases; unmatched bases: 10. The CDR3 has 14 amino acids. CDR3 protein: CSASNPRGSYEQYF. The CDR3 DNA reads TGCAGTGCTTCAAATCCGCGGGGGAGCTACGAGCAGTACTTC.

This clonotype was detected only a few times. The DNA of the CDR3 is TGCAGTGCAAAAGGAGGGGGTGGGGGAAACATTCAGTACTTC. Translation gives CSAKGGGGGNIQYF. The gene calls are TRBV20-1 and TRBJ2-4; D tentatively reads TRBD1 or TRBD2 (6 bases each). CDR3 size: 14 residues. CDR1 and CDR2 from the germline V gene are DFQATT and SNEGSKA (reference sequence). The ends were cut back, 6 bases at V and 6 bases at J, with 18 bases in the middle.

This chain connects TRBV7-2 to TRBJ2-7; D gene unclear. With 4 bases removed from V and 3 bases from J, the gap between germline ends came to 13 bases. Germline V lookup: CDR1 SGHTA, CDR2 FQGNSA. The CDR3 loop spans 14 amino acids. The CDR3 reads CASSSHPLGYEQYF. The CDR3 DNA is TGTGCCAGCAGCTCCCACCCCTTGGGCTACGAGCAGTACTTC. Full variable domain (remainder filled in from reference TRBV7-2 and TRBJ2-7): GAGVSQSPSNKVTEKGKDVELRCDPISGHTALYWYRQSLGQGLEFLIYFQGNSAPDKSGLPSDRFSAERTGGSVSTLTIQRTQQEDSAVYLCASSSHPLGYEQYFGPGTRLTVT.

This clonotype has just one count. The V call is TRBV6-6, the J call TRBJ2-7, with D perhaps TRBD2 (6 bases). Germline V gene data show CDR1 as MNHNY and CDR2 as SVGAGI (reference sequence). V was clipped by 6 bases and J by 5 bases, with 11 bases between them. CDR3 length: 12 residues. The DNA of the CDR3 is TGTGCCAGCAGCGCCGCGGGGAACGAGCAGTACTTC. It translates to CASSAAGNEQYF.

This clonotype has only a few counts. CDR3 DNA sequence: TGTGCCAGCAGTCTGACACAGGGGTCCGGAAACACCATATATTTT. This gives the protein CASSLTQGSGNTIYF. V usage is TRBV12-3 or TRBV12-4 and J usage is TRBJ1-3; TRBD1 aligns across 7 bases. This CDR3 spans 15 amino acids. The J segment lost 4 bases and the V segment lost 5 bases, leaving 8 bases of the junction unmatched.

This clonotype was recorded at least ten times. Here the CDR3 reads CSVAAGDTGELFF. As DNA, the CDR3 is TGCAGCGTTGCGGCAGGGGACACCGGGGAGCTGTTTTTT. The V gene is TRBV29-1, the J gene TRBJ2-2; D is perhaps TRBD1 (6 bases). Looked up from germline, CDR1 is SQVTM and CDR2 is ANQGSEA. The CDR3 covers 13 residues. The V end was cut by 4 bases, the J end by 3 bases, with 9 bases between.

The rearrangement uses TRBV7-9 and TRBJ1-4; a weak D match, TRBD1 (5 bases). Trimming stripped 3 bases from V and 5 bases from J, with 13 bases between. CDR1 is SEHNR and CDR2 is FQNEAQ in the germline V gene (reference sequence). This CDR3 is built from 15 residues. CDR3 coding DNA: TGTGCCAGCAGCTTGCCGACAGAAAGAAATGAAAAACTGTTTTTT. Translating it yields CASSLPTERNEKLFF. Combining the CDR3 with reference TRBV7-9 and TRBJ1-4 gives the whole variable domain DTGVSQNPRHKITKRGQNVTFRCDPISEHNRLYWYRQTLGQGPEFLTYFQNEAQLEKSRLLSDRFSAERPKGSFSTLEIQRTEQGDSAMYLCASSLPTERNEKLFFGSGTQLSVL.

Only a few counts were recorded for this clonotype. The chain carries TRBV7-9 and TRBJ2-7; tentatively, D is TRBD2 (5 bases). In germline, CDR1 is SEHNR, CDR2 FQNEAQ (reference sequence). The CDR3 loop spans 11 amino acids. The V end was cut by 8 bases, the J end by 12 bases, with 17 bases between. The CDR3 nucleotides read TGTGCCAGCGCTCGGACGGAGGCATTGTACTTC. Its translation is CASARTEALYF.

This clonotype was picked up many times. J is TRBJ1-1 and V is TRBV12-3 or TRBV12-4; D might be TRBD1 (5 bases). V was trimmed by 6 bases and J by 1 base, leaving 15 bases between them. CDR3 length: 15 residues. The CDR3 DNA is TGTGCCAGCAGGGCCGATGGGGGGAGGAACACTGAAGCTTTCTTT. Protein product: CASRADGGRNTEAFF.

This clonotype has only a few counts. This sequence joins TRBV10-2 and TRBJ1-1; possibly TRBD1 for D (5 bases). V lost 8 bases and J 3 bases, leaving 10 bases between the germline ends. CDR3 length: 12 residues. From germline, CDR1 is WSHSY and CDR2 SAAADI. This CDR3 reads CASGWGDTEAFF. The CDR3 bases are TGCGCCAGCGGATGGGGGGACACTGAAGCTTTCTTT.

V usage is TRBV20-1 and J usage is TRBJ2-7; D unresolved. V lost 4 bases and J 4 bases, leaving 17 bases between the germline ends. The CDR3 sequence is 14 residues long. Germline assignment: CDR1 DFQATT and CDR2 SNEGSKA (reference sequence). As DNA, the CDR3 is TGCAGTGCTAAGGACCGAGTGGGAAATTACGAGCAGTACTTC. Encoded protein: CSAKDRVGNYEQYF.

The V call is TRBV15, the J call TRBJ1-6; D remains unclear. V dropped 0 bases and J dropped 4 bases, with 7 bases sitting between them. This CDR3 is 15 amino acids long. Germline assignment: CDR1 LNHNV and CDR2 YYDKDF (reference sequence). CDR3 protein: CATSRDGGYNSPLHF. In nucleotides, the CDR3 is TGTGCCACCAGCAGAGATGGCGGGTATAATTCACCCCTCCACTTT.